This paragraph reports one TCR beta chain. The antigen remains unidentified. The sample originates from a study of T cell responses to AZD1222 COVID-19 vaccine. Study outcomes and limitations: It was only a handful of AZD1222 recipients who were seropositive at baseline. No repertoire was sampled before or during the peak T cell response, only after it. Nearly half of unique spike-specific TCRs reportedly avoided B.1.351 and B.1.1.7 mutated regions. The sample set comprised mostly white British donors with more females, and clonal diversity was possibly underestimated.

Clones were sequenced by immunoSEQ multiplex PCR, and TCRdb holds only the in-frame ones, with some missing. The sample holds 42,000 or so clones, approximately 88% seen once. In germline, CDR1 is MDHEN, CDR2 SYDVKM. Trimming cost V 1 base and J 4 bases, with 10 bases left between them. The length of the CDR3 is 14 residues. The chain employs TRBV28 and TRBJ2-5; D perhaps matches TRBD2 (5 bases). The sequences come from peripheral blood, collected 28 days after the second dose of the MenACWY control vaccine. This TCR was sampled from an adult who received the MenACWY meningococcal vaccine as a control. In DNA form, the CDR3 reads TGTGCCAGCAGTTTATCTAGCCTGATAGAGACCCAGTACTTC. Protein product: CASSLSSLIETQYF.